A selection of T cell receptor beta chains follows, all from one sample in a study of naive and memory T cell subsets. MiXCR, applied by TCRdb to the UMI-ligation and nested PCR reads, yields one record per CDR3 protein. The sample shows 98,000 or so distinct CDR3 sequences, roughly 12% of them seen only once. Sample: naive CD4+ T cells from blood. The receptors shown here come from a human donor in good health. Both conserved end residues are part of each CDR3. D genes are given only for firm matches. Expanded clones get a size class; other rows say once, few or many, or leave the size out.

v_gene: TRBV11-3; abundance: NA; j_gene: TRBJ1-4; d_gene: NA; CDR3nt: TGTGCCAGCAGCCCCCACGGGTTACTGTTTTTT; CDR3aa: CASSPHGLLFF
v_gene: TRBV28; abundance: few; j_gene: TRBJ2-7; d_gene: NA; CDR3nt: TGTGCCAGCAGTGCCTGGGCAGGGAGCTCCTACGAGCAGTACTTC; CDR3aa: CASSAWAGSSYEQYF
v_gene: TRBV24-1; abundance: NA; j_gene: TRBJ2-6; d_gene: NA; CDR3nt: TGTGCCACCAGTGATTACAGCTCTGGGGCCAACGTCCTGACTTTC; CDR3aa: CATSDYSSGANVLTF
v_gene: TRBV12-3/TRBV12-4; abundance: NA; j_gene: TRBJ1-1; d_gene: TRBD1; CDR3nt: TGTGCCAGCAGTTTATTGACAGGGGTTGGCACTGAAGCTTTCTTT; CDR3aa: CASSLLTGVGTEAFF
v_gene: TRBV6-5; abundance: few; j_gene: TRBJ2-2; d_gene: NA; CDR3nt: TGTGCCAGCAGTTACTCGATAATGCTAGCTCCACTTCTGAACACCGGGGAGCTGTTTTTT; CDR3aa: CASSYSIMLAPLLNTGELFF
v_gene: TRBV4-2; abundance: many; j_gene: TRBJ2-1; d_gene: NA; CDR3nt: TGTGCCAGCAGCCAAGATTCAGTGGCGGGTAATGAGCAGTTCTTC; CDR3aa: CASSQDSVAGNEQFF
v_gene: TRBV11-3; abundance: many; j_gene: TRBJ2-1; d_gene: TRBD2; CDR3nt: TGTGCCAGCAGCTTAGGACTAGCGGGAAGTAAAATGTCCTACAATGAGCAGTTCTTC; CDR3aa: CASSLGLAGSKMSYNEQFF
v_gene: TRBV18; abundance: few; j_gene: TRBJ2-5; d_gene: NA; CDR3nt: TGTGCCAGCTCACCAGCGCTTGAGACCCAGTACTTC; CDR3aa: CASSPALETQYF
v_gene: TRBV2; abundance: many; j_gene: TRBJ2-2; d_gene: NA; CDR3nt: TGTGCCAGCAGTGAGATCGGTGTCGCGAACACCGGGGAGCTGTTTTTT; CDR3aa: CASSEIGVANTGELFF
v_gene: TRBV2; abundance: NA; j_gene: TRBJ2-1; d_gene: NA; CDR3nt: TGTGCCAGCAGTGAAGCAGGGGTGGTTAACGTGGGCTACAATGAGCAGTTCTTC; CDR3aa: CASSEAGVVNVGYNEQFF
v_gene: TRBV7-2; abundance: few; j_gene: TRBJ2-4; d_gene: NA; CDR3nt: TGTGCCAGCAGCTTATTCTCTGTAGCCAAAAACATTCAGTACTTC; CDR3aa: CASSLFSVAKNIQYF
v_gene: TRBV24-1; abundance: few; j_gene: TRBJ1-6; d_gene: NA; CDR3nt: TGTGCCACCAGTGATTTTAAACCGAATTCACCCCTCCACTTT; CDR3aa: CATSDFKPNSPLHF
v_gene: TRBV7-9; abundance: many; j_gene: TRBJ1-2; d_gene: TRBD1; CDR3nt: TGTGCCAGCAGGTCCCCAGAGACAGGGTTAGACTATGGCTACACCTTC; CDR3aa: CASRSPETGLDYGYTF
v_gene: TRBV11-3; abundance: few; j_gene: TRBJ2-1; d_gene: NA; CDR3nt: TGTGCCAGCAGCCGAGAGGGTGGTGGGGGGTCCTCCTACAATGAGCAGTTCTTC; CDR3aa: CASSREGGGGSSYNEQFF
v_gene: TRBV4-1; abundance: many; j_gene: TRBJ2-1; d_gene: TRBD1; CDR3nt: TGCGCCAGCAGCCACACACCGGGGACAGTCGTGAGATCGGACAATGAGCAGTTCTTC; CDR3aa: CASSHTPGTVVRSDNEQFF
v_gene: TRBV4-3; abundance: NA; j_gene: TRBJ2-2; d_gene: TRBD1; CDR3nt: TGCGCCAGCAGCCAGGAAGGGACAGGGGGCGGTACCGGGGAGCTGTTTTTT; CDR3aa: CASSQEGTGGGTGELFF
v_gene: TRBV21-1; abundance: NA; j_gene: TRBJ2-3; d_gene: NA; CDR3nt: TGTGCCAGCAGCAAAAGTCCACCTCCAATCCTTTATAGCACAGATACGCAGTATTTT; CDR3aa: CASSKSPPPILYSTDTQYF
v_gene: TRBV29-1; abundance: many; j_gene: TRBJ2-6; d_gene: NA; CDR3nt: TGCAGCGTTGAAGGTTCAGGGTCCGGGGCCAACGTCCTGACTTTC; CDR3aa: CSVEGSGSGANVLTF
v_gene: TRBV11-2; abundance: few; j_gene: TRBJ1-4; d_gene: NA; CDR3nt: TGTGCCAGCAGCTGGGCAGCCGAAAAACTGTTTTTT; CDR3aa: CASSWAAEKLFF
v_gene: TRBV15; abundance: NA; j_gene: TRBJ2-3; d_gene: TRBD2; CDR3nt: TGTGCCACCAGCAGACTAGCGGGGCGCACAGATACGCAGTATTTT; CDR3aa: CATSRLAGRTDTQYF
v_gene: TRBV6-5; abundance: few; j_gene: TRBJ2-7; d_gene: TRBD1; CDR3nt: TGTGCCAGCAGTTCCCTTGGACAGGGCTACGAGCAGTACTTC; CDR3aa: CASSSLGQGYEQYF
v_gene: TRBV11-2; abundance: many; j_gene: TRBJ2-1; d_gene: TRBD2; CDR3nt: TGTGCCAGCAGCTCAACTAGCGGGAGCAATGAGCAGTTCTTC; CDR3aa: CASSSTSGSNEQFF
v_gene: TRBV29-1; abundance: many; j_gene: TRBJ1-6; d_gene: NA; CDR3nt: TGCAGCGTTGAAGACGGGCAAAGGCTCCACTTT; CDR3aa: CSVEDGQRLHF
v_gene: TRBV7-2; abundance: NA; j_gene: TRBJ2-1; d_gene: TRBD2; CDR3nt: TGTGCCAGCAGCTCTCCGGGACTAGCGGGGAGAAATGAGCAGTTCTTC; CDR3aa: CASSSPGLAGRNEQFF